The T cell receptor (beta chain) under discussion was sequenced for a study of T cells in localized non-small cell lung cancer. Remarks on this clone: Its antigen is not known.

Data came from immunoSEQ multiplex PCR; TCRdb stores just in-frame clones and leaves some out. This table holds some 25,000 clones, 70% to 90% found once. CDR3 size: 14 residues. The V end lost 0 bases, the J end lost 2 bases, and 7 bases lay between the germline ends. CDR1 is MNHEY and CDR2 is SVGAGI in the germline V gene. Overall study findings and caveats: Uninvolved adjacent lung, not tumor, had the highest T cell clonality. For the top 100 tumor clones, a median roughly 56 also appeared in adjacent lung. As only one tumor region underwent sequencing, heterogeneity remains possible. With higher T cell density in blood came longer overall survival.

The chain recombines TRBV6-5 with TRBJ2-5; D is undetermined. The sequencing here drew on peripheral blood mononuclear cells, taken before any cancer treatment. This receptor was identified in a woman between 35 and 70 years old with stage III lung adenocarcinoma. CDR3 sequence: CASSYSRQQETQYF. The CDR3 nucleotides are TGTGCCAGCAGTTACTCGAGGCAGCAAGAGACCCAGTACTTC.